The source of this T cell receptor beta chain is a study of blood T cell repertoires in COVID-19. About the research overall: Sample material is recorded as cDNA or gDNA derived from T cells, B-cell-depleted T cells, or PBMCs.

Repertoires were generated with immunoSEQ multiplex PCR, while TCRdb's copy carries only in-frame clones and drops some. The sample holds some 49,000 clones, 81% seen once. Per germline, CDR1 SNHLY and CDR2 FYNNEI. The germline V and J ends were trimmed by 4 bases and 1 base, with 10 bases remaining between them. The CDR3 contains 14 residues. This TCR was sampled from a woman of 80 years or more with COVID-19, enrolled during active disease. The sequencing input was peripheral blood. The chain employs TRBV2 and TRBJ1-1; D is unclear. The CDR3 DNA reads as TGTGCCAGCAGTGTGAAGCGGGGGAACACTGAAGCTTTCTTT. It translates to CASSVKRGNTEAFF.